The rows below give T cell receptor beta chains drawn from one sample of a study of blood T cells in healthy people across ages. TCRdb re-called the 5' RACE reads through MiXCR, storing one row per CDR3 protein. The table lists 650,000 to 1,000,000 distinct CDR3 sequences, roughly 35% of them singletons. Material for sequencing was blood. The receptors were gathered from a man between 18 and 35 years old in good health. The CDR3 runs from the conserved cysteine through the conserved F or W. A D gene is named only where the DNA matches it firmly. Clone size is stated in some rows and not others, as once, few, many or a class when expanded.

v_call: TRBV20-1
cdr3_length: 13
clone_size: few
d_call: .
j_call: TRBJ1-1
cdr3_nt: TGCAGTGCCACACAGGGTGCGAACACTGAAGCTTTCTTT
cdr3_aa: CSATQGANTEAFF

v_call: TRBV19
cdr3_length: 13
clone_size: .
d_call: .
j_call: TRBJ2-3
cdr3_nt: TGTGCCAGTACTATGGGGGGCCGCGGTACGCAGTATTTT
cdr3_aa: CASTMGGRGTQYF

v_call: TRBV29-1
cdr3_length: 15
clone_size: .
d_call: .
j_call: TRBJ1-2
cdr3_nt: TGCAGCGTTGTTCGGAGACTCGACCCTCTGGAAGGCTACACCTTC
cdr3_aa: CSVVRRLDPLEGYTF

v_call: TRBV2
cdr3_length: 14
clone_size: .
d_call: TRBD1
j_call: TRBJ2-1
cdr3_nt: TGTGCCAGCGGAGGAACAGGGGGCTACAATGAGCAGTTCTTC
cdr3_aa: CASGGTGGYNEQFF

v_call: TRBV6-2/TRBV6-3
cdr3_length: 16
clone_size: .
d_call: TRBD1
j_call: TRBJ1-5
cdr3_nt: TGTGCCAGCAGGACCAGGGACAGGGACAGCAATCAGCCCCAGCATTTT
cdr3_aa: CASRTRDRDSNQPQHF

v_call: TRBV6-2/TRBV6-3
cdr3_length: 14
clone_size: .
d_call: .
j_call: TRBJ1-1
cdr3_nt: TGTGCCAGCAGTTACTCCTCTGGTAAGCGTGAAGCTTTCTTT
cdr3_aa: CASSYSSGKREAFF

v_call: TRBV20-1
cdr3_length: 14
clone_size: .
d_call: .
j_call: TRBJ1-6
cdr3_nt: TGCAGTGCTAGTATCCGGGGAGGAAGTTCACCCCTCCACTTT
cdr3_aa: CSASIRGGSSPLHF

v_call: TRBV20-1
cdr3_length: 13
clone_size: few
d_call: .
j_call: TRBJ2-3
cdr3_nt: TGCAGTGCTAGATTCGTTGGCACAGATACGCAGTATTTT
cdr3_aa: CSARFVGTDTQYF

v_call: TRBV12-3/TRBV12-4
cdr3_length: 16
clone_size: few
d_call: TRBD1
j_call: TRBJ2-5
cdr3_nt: TGTGCCAGCAGTAAATCAGGGGGAAAGCTTAGAGAGACCCAGTACTTC
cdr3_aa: CASSKSGGKLRETQYF

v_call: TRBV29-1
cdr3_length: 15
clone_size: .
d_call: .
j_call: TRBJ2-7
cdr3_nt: TGCAGCGTTGAGGGGTGGCAGGGCCGTTCCTACGAGCAGTACTTC
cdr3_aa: CSVEGWQGRSYEQYF

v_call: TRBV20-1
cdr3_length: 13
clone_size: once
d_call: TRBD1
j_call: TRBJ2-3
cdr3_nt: TGCAGTGCCTGGACAGGGTTCTTGAATACGCGGTATTTT
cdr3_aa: CSAWTGFLNTRYF

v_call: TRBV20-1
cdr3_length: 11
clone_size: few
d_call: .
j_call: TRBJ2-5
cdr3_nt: TGCAGTGCTAGAGACCCCAATGAGCAGTACTTC
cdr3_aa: CSARDPNEQYF

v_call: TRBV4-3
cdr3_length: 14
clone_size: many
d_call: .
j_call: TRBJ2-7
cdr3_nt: TGCGCCAGCAGCCAAAACGTCGGAGCCTACGAGCAGTACTTC
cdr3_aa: CASSQNVGAYEQYF

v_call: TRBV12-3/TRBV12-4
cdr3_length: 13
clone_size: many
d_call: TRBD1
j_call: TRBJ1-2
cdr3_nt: TGTGCCAGCAGTGGTGGACAGGCGTATGGCTACACCTTC
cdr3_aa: CASSGGQAYGYTF

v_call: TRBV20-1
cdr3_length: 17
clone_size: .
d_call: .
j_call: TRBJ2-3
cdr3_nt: TGCAGTGCTACTTTACAGGGTTTGGTCGAGCGGGGTGATACGCAGTATTTT
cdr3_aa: CSATLQGLVERGDTQYF

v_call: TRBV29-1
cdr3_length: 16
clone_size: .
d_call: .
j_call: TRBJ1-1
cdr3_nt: TGCAGCGTTGTCCGGGACAACCCAGAGATGAACACTGAAGCTTTCTTT
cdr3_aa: CSVVRDNPEMNTEAFF

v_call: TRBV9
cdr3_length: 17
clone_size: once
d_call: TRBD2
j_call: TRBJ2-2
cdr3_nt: TGTGCCAGCAGCGTATCGGGCGGGGGGACGAACACCGGGGAGCTGTTTTTT
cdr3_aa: CASSVSGGGTNTGELFF

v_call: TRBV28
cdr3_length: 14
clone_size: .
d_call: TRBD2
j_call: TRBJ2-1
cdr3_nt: TGTGCCAGCAGTTTGATAGCGGGAGTTTGGGAGCAGTTCTTC
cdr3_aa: CASSLIAGVWEQFF

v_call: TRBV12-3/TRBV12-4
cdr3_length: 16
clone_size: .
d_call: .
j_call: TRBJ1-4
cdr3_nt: TGTGCCAGCAGTTTGGGTCAGCTCGCAACTAATGAAAAACTGTTTTTT
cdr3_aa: CASSLGQLATNEKLFF

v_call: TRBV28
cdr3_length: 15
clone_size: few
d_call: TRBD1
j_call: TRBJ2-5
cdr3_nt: TGTGCCAGCAGCCGGGACAGCCGAATGAAAGAGACCCAGTACTTC
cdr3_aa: CASSRDSRMKETQYF

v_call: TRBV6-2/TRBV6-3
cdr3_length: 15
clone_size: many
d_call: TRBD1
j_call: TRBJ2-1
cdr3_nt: TGTGCCAGCAGTTACCCCAGGGGACAGGGCCTACAGCAGTTCTTC
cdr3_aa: CASSYPRGQGLQQFF

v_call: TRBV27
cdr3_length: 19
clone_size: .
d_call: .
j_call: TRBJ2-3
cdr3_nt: TGTGCCAGCAGTTTACAGGGAAGGGGGGGGGCGCCCCAATCAGATACGCAGTATTTT
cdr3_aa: CASSLQGRGGAPQSDTQYF

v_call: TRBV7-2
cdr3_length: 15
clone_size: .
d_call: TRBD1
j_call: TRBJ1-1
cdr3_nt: TGTGCCAGCAGTCCGGACAGGGAGGGGAACACTGAAGCTTTCTTT
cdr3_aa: CASSPDREGNTEAFF

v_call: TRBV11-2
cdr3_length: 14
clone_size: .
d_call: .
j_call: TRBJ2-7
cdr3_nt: TGTGCCAGCAGCTTAATCGCCAAGGGATACGAGCAGTACTTC
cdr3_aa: CASSLIAKGYEQYF

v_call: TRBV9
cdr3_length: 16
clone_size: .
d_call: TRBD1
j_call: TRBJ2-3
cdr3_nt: TGTGCCAGCAGCGCCCGACAGGGGGCTAGCACAGATACGCAGTATTTT
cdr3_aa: CASSARQGASTDTQYF

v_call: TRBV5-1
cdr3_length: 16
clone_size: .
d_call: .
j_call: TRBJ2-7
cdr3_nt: TGCGCCGGCAGCTTGTTGTTCAGTGGTAACTCCTACGAGCAGTACTTC
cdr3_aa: CAGSLLFSGNSYEQYF

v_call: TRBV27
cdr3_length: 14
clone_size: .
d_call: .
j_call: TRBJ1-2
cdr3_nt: TGTGCCAGCAGCCCCCAGGTAGCTAACTATGGCTACACCTTC
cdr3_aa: CASSPQVANYGYTF

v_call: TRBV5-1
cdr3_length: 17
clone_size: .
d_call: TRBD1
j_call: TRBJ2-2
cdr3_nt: TGCGCCAGCAGGACCCGGGACAGGGTCAAGGGCACCGGGGAGCTGTTTTTT
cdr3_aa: CASRTRDRVKGTGELFF

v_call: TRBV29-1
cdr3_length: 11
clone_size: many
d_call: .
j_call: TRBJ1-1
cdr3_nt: TGCAGCGTCGATCATGGCACTGAAGCTTTCTTT
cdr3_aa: CSVDHGTEAFF

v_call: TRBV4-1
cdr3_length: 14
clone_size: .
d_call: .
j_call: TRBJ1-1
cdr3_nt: TGCGCCAGCAGCCAAGCTCAGGGTCGCACTGAAGCTTTCTTT
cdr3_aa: CASSQAQGRTEAFF

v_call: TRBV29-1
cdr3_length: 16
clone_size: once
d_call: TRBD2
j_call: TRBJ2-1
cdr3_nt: TGCAGCGTCCCGGGGACTACCATGACTTCCTACAATGAGCAGTTCTTC
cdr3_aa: CSVPGTTMTSYNEQFF

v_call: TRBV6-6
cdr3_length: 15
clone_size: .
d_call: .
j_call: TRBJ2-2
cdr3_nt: TGTGCCAGCAGTCCAGAAACTGTGAACACCGGGGAGCTGTTTTTT
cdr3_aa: CASSPETVNTGELFF

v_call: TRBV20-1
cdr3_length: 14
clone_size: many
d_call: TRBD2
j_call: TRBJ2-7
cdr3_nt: TGCAGTGCTCTAGCGGGGGGCAGCTCCTACGAGCAGTACTTC
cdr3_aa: CSALAGGSSYEQYF

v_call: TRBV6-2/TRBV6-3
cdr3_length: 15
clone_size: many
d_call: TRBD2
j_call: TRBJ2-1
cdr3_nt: TGTGCCAGCAACCAAGCGGGGGGTCCCTACAATGAGCAGTTCTTC
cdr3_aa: CASNQAGGPYNEQFF

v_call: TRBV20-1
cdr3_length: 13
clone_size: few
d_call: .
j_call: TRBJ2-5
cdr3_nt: TGCAGTGCTAGAGCCACAGGGTGGGGGACCCAGTACTTC
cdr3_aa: CSARATGWGTQYF

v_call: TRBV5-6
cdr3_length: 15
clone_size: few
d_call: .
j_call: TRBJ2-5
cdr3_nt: TGTGCCAGCAGAACCATCCGACAGATGCAAGAGACCCAGTACTTC
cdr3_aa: CASRTIRQMQETQYF

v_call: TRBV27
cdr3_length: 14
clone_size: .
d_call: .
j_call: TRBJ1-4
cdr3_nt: TGTGCCAGCAGCGCCGGGGGGATAGGCGAAAAACTGTTTTTT
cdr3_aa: CASSAGGIGEKLFF

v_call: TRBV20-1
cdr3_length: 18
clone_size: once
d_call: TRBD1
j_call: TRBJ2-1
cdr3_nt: TGCAGTGCTAGGGGCCCGGGACAGGGGGCTGCGGGCTACGATGAGCAGTTCTTC
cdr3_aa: CSARGPGQGAAGYDEQFF

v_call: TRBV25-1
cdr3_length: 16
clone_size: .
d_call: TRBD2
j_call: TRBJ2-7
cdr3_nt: TGTGCCAGCAGTGGAACTAGCGGGGGGTTCTCCTACGAGCAGTACTTC
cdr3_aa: CASSGTSGGFSYEQYF